These 31 T cell receptor beta chains share one sample of origin, sequenced in a study of regulatory T cells in long-lasting Graves disease. Arm-PCR of CDR3 regions with iRepertoire HTBI primers generated TCR beta libraries. TCRdb re-derived calls from the multiplex PCR reads in MiXCR, one entry per CDR3 protein. The sample gives about 470,000 distinct CDR3 sequences, 20% to 25% of which show up once; roughly 7.1% is in the top ten. The time point is: persistent/refractory GD, antithyroid drugs over 5 years with positive TRAb. RNA extracted from PBMCs served as the sequencing template. Sequences were derived from peripheral blood mononuclear cells (PBMCs), sampled when the disease was refractory, from a patient treated with antithyroid drugs. These TCRs come from a female donor with Graves disease.

This clonotype appeared many times. The gene calls are TRBV12-3 or TRBV12-4 and TRBJ2-7; D is unclear. CDR3 length equals 13 residues. With 6 bases removed from V and 4 bases from J, the gap between germline ends came to 13 bases. This CDR3 reads CASSLSPGYEQYF. For the CDR3, the DNA is TGTGCCAGCAGCCTTTCGCCAGGATACGAGCAGTACTTC.

In its sample, this clonotype was seen a few times. V gene TRBV7-9 combines with J gene TRBJ2-4, with D unresolved. The CDR3 runs 14 residues. V was pared by 0 bases and J by 3 bases, with 6 bases between. Germline V CDR1 and CDR2: SEHNR, FQNEAQ (reference sequence). CDR3: CASSLALGKNIQYF. The CDR3 DNA follows: TGTGCCAGCAGCTTAGCCCTAGGCAAAAACATTCAGTACTTC.

The sample holds one count of this clonotype. This chain uses TRBV19 with TRBJ2-1, with a possible D match to TRBD1 (6 bases). The CDR3 length is 14 residues. Germline V gene sequence: CDR1 LNHDA, CDR2 SQIVND (reference sequence). V gave up 1 base and J gave up 5 bases, with 9 bases separating them. CDR3 sequence (DNA): TGTGCCAGTAGTATAGGGACAGTTAACAATGAGCAGTTCTTC. The encoded protein is CASSIGTVNNEQFF.

In the case of this clonotype: A read error is likely here: a far larger clone is one base away. CDR3 nucleotide sequence: TGTGCCAGCAGTTCCGGGACAGGGGGCTGGATGAACACTGAAGCTTTCTTT. As protein: CASSSGTGGWMNTEAFF. This chain uses TRBV12-3 or TRBV12-4 with TRBJ1-1; TRBD1 aligns across 12 bases. The CDR3 is 17 residues long. V shed 4 bases, J shed 0 bases, and the junction held 6 bases outside the gene matches.

This clonotype showed up many times. V is TRBV27 and J is TRBJ2-7; perhaps D is TRBD1 or TRBD2 (5 bases each). CDR1 is MNHEY and CDR2 is SMNVEV in the germline V gene (reference sequence). This CDR3 has 13 amino acids. V was trimmed by 3 bases and J by 5 bases, leaving 11 bases between them. The CDR3 DNA is TGTGCCAGCAGTTTCGGGACCGGAGACGAGCAGTACTTC. Translation gives CASSFGTGDEQYF.

The sample holds many counts of this clonotype. The V and J genes are TRBV12-3 or TRBV12-4 and TRBJ2-7; possible D gene TRBD1, 6 bases. The CDR3 has 13 residues. Trimming left V 6 bases short and J 3 bases short, with 12 bases between. The CDR3 loop reads CASRLGANYEQYF. The CDR3 region has the DNA TGTGCCAGCAGACTGGGGGCGAACTACGAGCAGTACTTC.

This clonotype came up many times. The rearrangement joins TRBV15 to TRBJ2-5, with 8 bases matching TRBD1. There are 14 residues in the CDR3. Germline CDR1 reads LNHNV; CDR2 reads YYDKDF (reference sequence). The J segment lost 2 bases and the V segment lost 5 bases, leaving 4 bases of the junction unmatched. The CDR3 DNA sequence: TGTGCCACCAGCGGCCGGGACAGGCAAGAGACCCAGTACTTC. It specifies CATSGRDRQETQYF.

The rearrangement joins TRBV6-2 or TRBV6-3 to TRBJ2-5; 7 bases line up with TRBD1. With 6 bases clipped from V and 1 base from J, the junction kept 8 bases outside the gene matches. CDR1 and CDR2 (germline): MNHEY, SVGEGT. This CDR3 contains 15 residues. CDR3 amino acids: CASSQEGASQETQYF. Here the CDR3 DNA reads TGTGCCAGCAGCCAAGAGGGGGCCAGCCAAGAGACCCAGTACTTC.

This clonotype was recorded at least ten times. This chain joins TRBV6-2 or TRBV6-3 and TRBJ1-5, with TRBD1 as a possible D gene (6 bases). Per germline, CDR1 MNHEY and CDR2 SVGEGT. This CDR3 comprises 14 residues. V lost 3 bases to trimming and J lost 5 bases, with 11 bases between them. This CDR3 is CASSYDRSYQPQHF. The CDR3, as DNA: TGTGCCAGCAGTTATGACAGGAGCTATCAGCCCCAGCATTTT.

Note on this clonotype: A read error may explain this, as a much larger clone is one base away. The chain combines TRBV27 with TRBJ1-6, with D unclear. This CDR3 contains 15 residues. V lost 5 bases and J 7 bases, leaving 15 bases between the germline ends. Germline V lookup: CDR1 MNHEY, CDR2 SMNVEV (reference sequence). DNA of the CDR3: TGTGCCAGCAGTCCTACAGAGCTCACCAATTCACCCCTCCACTTT. This encodes CASSPTELTNSPLHF.

Ten or more counts support this clonotype. CDR3 in DNA: TGTGCCAGCAGTTACCGGGGGACAGGGAAGCACACTGAAGCTTTCTTT. Encoded protein: CASSYRGTGKHTEAFF. The chain recombines TRBV6-5 with TRBJ1-1; 9 bases align to TRBD1. Trimming at V came to 2 bases and at J to 3 bases, leaving 7 bases not matched to a gene. CDR1 and CDR2 (germline): MNHEY, SVGAGI. The CDR3 loop spans 16 amino acids.

This clonotype was counted at least ten times. V and J are TRBV28 and TRBJ2-7; 8 nucleotides match TRBD1. The CDR3 totals 12 residues. CDR1 is MDHEN, CDR2 SYDVKM, per germline. V was pared by 7 bases and J by 7 bases, with 6 bases of the junction left unmatched. CDR3 DNA: TGTGCCAGCATTGGGACAGGCGTTGAGCAGTACTTC. It specifies CASIGTGVEQYF.

This sequence joins TRBV3-1 and TRBJ1-1; D unclear. Per the germline V gene, CDR1 is LGHDT and CDR2 is YNNKEL (reference sequence). This CDR3 has 15 amino acids. V gave up 1 base and J gave up 0 bases, with 9 bases separating them. For the CDR3, the DNA is TGTGCCAGCAGCCAAGGTCAAGCAGTGAACACTGAAGCTTTCTTT. This encodes CASSQGQAVNTEAFF.

This clonotype was seen repeatedly, ten times or more. The gene calls are TRBV11-2 and TRBJ2-4; 8 positions match TRBD1. This CDR3 is 18 amino acids long. Germline CDR1 is SGHAT and CDR2 is FQNNGV. V shed 3 bases and J 3 bases; nucleotides not matched to a gene: 13. In DNA, the CDR3 is TGTGCCAGCAGCTTCGGAAAAACGGACAGGGTTGGCAAAAACATTCAGTACTTC. Translating it yields CASSFGKTDRVGKNIQYF.

This clonotype was counted many times. The chain uses TRBV7-2 and TRBJ2-7; D is perhaps TRBD1 or TRBD2 (6 bases each). CDR3 length: 13 residues. The V gene lost 2 bases and the J gene lost 5 bases, with 10 bases spanning the gap. Germline V lookup: CDR1 SGHTA, CDR2 FQGNSA. The CDR3 protein is CASSLKEGDEQYF. Written as DNA, the CDR3 is TGTGCCAGCAGCTTAAAGGAGGGGGACGAGCAGTACTTC. Drawing the rest from reference TRBV7-2 and TRBJ2-7, the complete variable domain is GAGVSQSPSNKVTEKGKDVELRCDPISGHTALYWYRQSLGQGLEFLIYFQGNSAPDKSGLPSDRFSAERTGGSVSTLTIQRTQQEDSAVYLCASSLKEGDEQYFGPGTRLTVT.

The chain recombines TRBV6-1 with TRBJ2-6; 9 bases are a match to TRBD1. The germline V gene encodes CDR1 MNHNS and CDR2 SASEGT. The CDR3 is made up of 16 amino acids. V was clipped by 6 bases and J by 2 bases; unmatched bases: 5. The CDR3 DNA is TGTGCCAGCAGGTGGGACAGGGCACCTGGGGCCAACGTCCTGACTTTC. Encoded protein: CASRWDRAPGANVLTF.

This clonotype was recorded at least ten times. The V call is TRBV3-1, the J call TRBJ2-5; D perhaps matches TRBD1 (6 bases). The CDR3 is made up of 14 amino acids. Between the trimmed V and J ends, which lost 3 bases and 2 bases, there was a span of 10 bases. Germline CDR1 reads LGHDT; CDR2 reads YNNKEL (reference sequence). CDR3 loop: CASSHRDKQETQYF. DNA of the CDR3: TGTGCCAGCAGCCACCGGGACAAACAAGAGACCCAGTACTTC.

This clonotype was recorded at least ten times. This chain links TRBV28 with TRBJ1-4; D gene ambiguous. This CDR3 is 13 amino acids long. The ends were cut back, 10 bases at V and 4 bases at J, with 13 bases in the middle. Germline assignment: CDR1 MDHEN and CDR2 SYDVKM. CDR3 nucleotide sequence: TGTGCCACCTCCCGGGGTGATAATGAAAAACTGTTTTTT. The encoded protein is CATSRGDNEKLFF.

As for this clonotype: The junction differs from germline at one of its ends, possibly a read error. The genes are TRBV7-2 and TRBJ2-2; D may be TRBD2 (5 bases). The CDR3 runs to 16 residues. In germline, CDR1 is SGHTA, CDR2 FQGNSA. In DNA form, the CDR3 reads TGTGCCAGCAGCTTAGTGTCGGGAAGCGGCACCGGGAAGCTGTTTTTT. Amino acid sequence: CASSLVSGSGTGKLFF.

This clonotype was detected only a few times. The V call is TRBV19, the J call TRBJ1-2; TRBD1 might be the D (5 bases). The CDR3 sequence is 14 residues long. Germline CDR1 and CDR2: LNHDA and SQIVND (reference sequence). Trimming left V 7 bases short and J 3 bases short, with 15 bases between. The DNA of the CDR3 is TGTGCCAGTACCATAGCCCGGGGCGACTATGGCTACACCTTC. It codes for CASTIARGDYGYTF.

This clonotype has ten or more counts. This chain uses TRBV11-2 with TRBJ1-3; D not resolved. The CDR3 is 13 residues long. Trimming removed 6 bases from V and 0 bases from J, with 6 bases in between. Germline values: CDR1 SGHAT, CDR2 FQNNGV. CDR3 DNA: TGTGCCAGCAGTCAAAACTCTGGAAACACCATATATTTT. Its translation: CASSQNSGNTIYF.

This chain connects TRBV27 to TRBJ2-2; no clear D. Looked up from germline, CDR1 is MNHEY and CDR2 is SMNVEV (reference sequence). The CDR3 spans 15 residues. Between the trimmed V and J ends, which lost 4 bases and 1 base, there was a span of 10 bases. The DNA of the CDR3 is TGTGCCAGCAGTTGGGCTCGACAGAACACCGGGGAGCTGTTTTTT. Protein sequence: CASSWARQNTGELFF.

This clonotype has ten or more counts. The chain combines TRBV6-2 or TRBV6-3 with TRBJ2-6; possible D gene TRBD1, 6 bases. CDR3 length: 19 residues. Per the germline V gene, CDR1 is MNHEY and CDR2 is SVGEGT. V was cut by 6 bases and J by 0 bases, with 21 bases left in between. CDR3 sequence reads: CASRQPAGVQGSGANVLTF. The CDR3 DNA is TGTGCCAGCAGACAACCCGCAGGGGTTCAGGGCTCTGGGGCCAACGTCCTGACTTTC.

At least ten counts were recorded for this clonotype. This chain uses TRBV6-1 with TRBJ1-1, with unresolved D. Trimming removed 7 bases from V and 12 bases from J, with 18 bases in between. CDR1 and CDR2 (germline): MNHNS, SASEGT. The CDR3 consists of 12 residues. The CDR3 sequence: CASTINTRATFF. CDR3 bases: TGTGCCAGCACCATTAATACAAGGGCAACTTTCTTT.

V is TRBV11-2 and J is TRBJ1-5; no firm D call. CDR3 size: 13 residues. Trimming took off 0 bases at V and 10 bases at J, with 10 bases between the two ends. CDR1 is SGHAT, CDR2 FQNNGV, per germline. CDR3 DNA: TGTGCCAGCAGCTTAGAGGTAGGAGGTCCCCAGCATTTT. It specifies CASSLEVGGPQHF.

This clonotype has a count of ten or more. The gene calls are TRBV28 and TRBJ1-2; the D is unclear. The CDR3 covers 12 residues. The germline V and J ends were trimmed by 3 bases and 6 bases, with 8 bases remaining between them. Germline V gives CDR1 MDHEN, CDR2 SYDVKM. The CDR3 bases are TGTGCCAGCAGTTTGGTCGGCGATGGCTACACCTTC. The encoded protein is CASSLVGDGYTF.

Many counts were recorded for this clonotype. This rearrangement joins TRBV27 to TRBJ2-1; TRBD2 matches at 9 bases. CDR1 and CDR2 from the germline V gene are MNHEY and SMNVEV (reference sequence). The V gene end was trimmed by 9 bases and the J gene end by 5 bases; junction bases not matched to a gene: 8. This CDR3 contains 14 residues. DNA for the CDR3: TGTGCCAGTCCCTCCTCTAGCGGGGACAATGAGCAGTTCTTC. This gives the protein CASPSSSGDNEQFF.

This clonotype was observed a few times. The V call is TRBV20-1, the J call TRBJ1-1, with D unresolved. Trimming shortened V by 0 bases and J by 7 bases, and 12 bases separated the two germline ends. CDR3 length: 13 residues. Germline loops: CDR1 DFQATT, CDR2 SNEGSKA (reference sequence). This CDR3 reads CSARDPRWGEAFF. The CDR3, as DNA: TGCAGTGCTAGAGATCCCAGATGGGGTGAAGCTTTCTTT.

This clonotype appeared many times. This chain uses TRBV6-1 with TRBJ2-7; 9 nucleotides line up with TRBD1. CDR1 is MNHNS, CDR2 SASEGT, per germline. This CDR3 has 13 residues. Trimming took 10 bases from V and 4 from J; bases not matched to a gene: 8. The DNA for the CDR3 is TGTGCCACCTCCCGGGACAGGGAATACGAGCAGTACTTC. Translated: CATSRDREYEQYF.

This clonotype was seen at least ten times. The genes are TRBV2 and TRBJ2-2, with 8 bases fitting TRBD2. The germline V gene encodes CDR1 SNHLY and CDR2 FYNNEI. This CDR3 has 16 amino acids. The trim removed 8 bases at V and 1 base at J, leaving 9 bases unmatched. As DNA, the CDR3 is TGTGCCAGCGAGACTAGCGACCAGAGGAACACCGGGGAGCTGTTTTTT. Translated: CASETSDQRNTGELFF.

This clonotype was found many times. The chain links TRBV27 to TRBJ1-1, with 9 positions matching TRBD1. With V trimmed by 4 bases and J by 7 bases, 10 bases remained unmatched. CDR1 is MNHEY and CDR2 is SMNVEV in the germline V gene (reference sequence). This CDR3 is 15 amino acids long. Written as DNA, the CDR3 is TGTGCCAGCAGTTCCCCCGGGACAGGGACCCTTGAAGCTTTCTTT. Its protein is CASSSPGTGTLEAFF.